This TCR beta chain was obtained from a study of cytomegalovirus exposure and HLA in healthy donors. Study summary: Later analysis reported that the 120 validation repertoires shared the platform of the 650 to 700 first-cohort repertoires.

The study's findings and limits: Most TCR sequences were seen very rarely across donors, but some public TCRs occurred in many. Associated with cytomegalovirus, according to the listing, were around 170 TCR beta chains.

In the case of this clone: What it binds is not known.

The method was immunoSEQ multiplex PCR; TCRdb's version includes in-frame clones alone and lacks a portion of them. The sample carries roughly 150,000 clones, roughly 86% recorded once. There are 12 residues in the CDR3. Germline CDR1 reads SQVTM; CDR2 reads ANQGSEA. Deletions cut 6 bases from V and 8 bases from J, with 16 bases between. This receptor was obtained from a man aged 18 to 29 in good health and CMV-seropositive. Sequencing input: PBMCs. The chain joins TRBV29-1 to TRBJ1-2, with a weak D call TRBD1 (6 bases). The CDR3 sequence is CSVVKGGRGYTF. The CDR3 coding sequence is TGCAGCGTAGTGAAGGGGGGGAGAGGCTACACCTTC.